This TCR beta chain was recorded in a study of CD8+ T cells in alopecia areata. The treatment: oral pan-JAK inhibitor, 5-10 mg twice daily. After isolation, RNA underwent reverse transcription to generate cDNA as the sequencing template. The assay was immunoSEQ multiplex PCR, and TCRdb's table has in-frame clones only and misses some. The data show under 350,000 clones, with 58% seen just once and over 1.5% held by the top ten. This clone was recorded a few times. Per the germline V gene, CDR1 is MGHRA and CDR2 is YSYEKL. V was cut by 1 base and J by 0 bases, with 7 bases left in between. CDR3 size: 15 residues.

The rearrangement joins TRBV4-1 to TRBJ2-4; D remains ambiguous. The sample in question was CD4+ T cells sorted from blood, obtained at week 24, from a patient treated with tofacitinib. The receptor comes from a human donor with alopecia areata. DNA for the CDR3: TGCGCCAGCAGCCAAGTCGGTGTAGCCAAAAACATTCAGTACTTC. The encoded protein is CASSQVGVAKNIQYF.